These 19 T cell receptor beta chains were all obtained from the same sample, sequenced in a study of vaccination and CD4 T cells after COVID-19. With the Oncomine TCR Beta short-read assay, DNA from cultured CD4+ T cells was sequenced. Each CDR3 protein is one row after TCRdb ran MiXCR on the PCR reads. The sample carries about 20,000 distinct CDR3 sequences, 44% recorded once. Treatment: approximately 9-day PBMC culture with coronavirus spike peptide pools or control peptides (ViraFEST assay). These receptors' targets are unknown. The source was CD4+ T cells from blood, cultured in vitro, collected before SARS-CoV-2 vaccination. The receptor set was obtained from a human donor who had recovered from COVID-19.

CDR3 in amino acids: CASSSGPDEYGYTF. For the CDR3, the DNA is TGTGCCAGCAGTTCCGGGCCAGATGAATATGGCTACACCTTC. The chain employs TRBV28 and TRBJ1-2; D remains unclear. Germline V lookup: CDR1 MDHEN, CDR2 SYDVKM. Between the trimmed V and J ends, which lost 4 bases and 5 bases, there was a span of 14 bases. The CDR3 length is 14 residues.

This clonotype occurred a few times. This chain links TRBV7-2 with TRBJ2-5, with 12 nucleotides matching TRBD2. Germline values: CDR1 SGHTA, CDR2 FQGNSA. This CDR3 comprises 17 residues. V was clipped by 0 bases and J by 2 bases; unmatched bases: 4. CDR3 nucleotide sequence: TGTGCCAGCAGCTTAGCGACTAGCGGGGGAACGCAAGAGACCCAGTACTTC. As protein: CASSLATSGGTQETQYF.

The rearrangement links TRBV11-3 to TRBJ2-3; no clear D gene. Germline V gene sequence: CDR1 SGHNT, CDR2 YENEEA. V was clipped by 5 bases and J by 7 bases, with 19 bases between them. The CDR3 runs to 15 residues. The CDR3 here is CASSLEGSRLHTQYF. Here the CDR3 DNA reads TGTGCCAGCAGCCTGGAAGGTTCGCGCCTACATACGCAGTATTTT.

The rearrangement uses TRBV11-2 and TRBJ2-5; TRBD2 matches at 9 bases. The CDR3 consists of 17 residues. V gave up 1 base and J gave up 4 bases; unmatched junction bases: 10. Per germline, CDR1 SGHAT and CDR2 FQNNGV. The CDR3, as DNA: TGTGCCAGCAGCTTAGGCTCCGGCGGGAGGGCCGGAGAGACCCAGTACTTC. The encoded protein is CASSLGSGGRAGETQYF.

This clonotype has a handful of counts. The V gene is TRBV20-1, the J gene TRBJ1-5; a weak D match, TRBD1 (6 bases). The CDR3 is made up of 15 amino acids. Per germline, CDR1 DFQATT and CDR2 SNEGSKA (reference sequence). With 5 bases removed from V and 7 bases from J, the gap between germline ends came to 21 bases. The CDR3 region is CSAAYSGTLSQPQHF. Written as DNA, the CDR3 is TGCAGTGCTGCATACTCCGGGACACTCTCCCAGCCCCAGCATTTT.

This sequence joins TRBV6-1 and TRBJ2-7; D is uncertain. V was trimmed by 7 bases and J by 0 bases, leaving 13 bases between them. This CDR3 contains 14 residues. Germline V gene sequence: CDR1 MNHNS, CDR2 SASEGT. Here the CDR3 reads CASNPWVSSYEQYF. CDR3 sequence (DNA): TGTGCCAGCAATCCATGGGTGAGCTCCTACGAGCAGTACTTC.

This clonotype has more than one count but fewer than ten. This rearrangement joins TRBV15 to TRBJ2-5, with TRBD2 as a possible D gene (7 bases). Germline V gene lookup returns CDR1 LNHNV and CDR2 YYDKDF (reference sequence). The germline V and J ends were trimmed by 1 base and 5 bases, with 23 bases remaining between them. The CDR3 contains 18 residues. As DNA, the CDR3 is TGTGCCACCAGCAGAGTACCCTTATCGGGGGGCTTAAGGGAGACCCAGTACTTC. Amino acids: CATSRVPLSGGLRETQYF.

CDR3 sequence reads: CSAREYLAGVENIQYF. The CDR3 DNA reads as TGCAGTGCTAGAGAGTATTTAGCGGGGGTGGAAAACATTCAGTACTTC. The genes are TRBV20-1 and TRBJ2-4; 9 bases are shared with TRBD2. The germline CDR1 and CDR2 sequences are DFQATT and SNEGSKA (reference sequence). J was trimmed by 5 bases and V by 0 bases; bases with no gene match: 8. The CDR3 covers 16 residues.

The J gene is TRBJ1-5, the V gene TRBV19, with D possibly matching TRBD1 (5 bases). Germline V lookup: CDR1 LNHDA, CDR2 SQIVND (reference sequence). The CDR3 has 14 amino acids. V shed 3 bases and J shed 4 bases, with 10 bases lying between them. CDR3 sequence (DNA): TGTGCCAGTAGTATCAGGGACCCGAATCAGCCCCAGCATTTT. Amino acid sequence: CASSIRDPNQPQHF.

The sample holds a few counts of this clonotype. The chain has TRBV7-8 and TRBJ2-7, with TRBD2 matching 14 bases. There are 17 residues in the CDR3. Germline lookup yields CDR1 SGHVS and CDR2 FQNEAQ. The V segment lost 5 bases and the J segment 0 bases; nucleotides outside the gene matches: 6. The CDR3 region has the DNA TGTGCCAGCAGCCGGACTAGCGGGGGGCTGAGCTCCTACGAGCAGTACTTC. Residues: CASSRTSGGLSSYEQYF.

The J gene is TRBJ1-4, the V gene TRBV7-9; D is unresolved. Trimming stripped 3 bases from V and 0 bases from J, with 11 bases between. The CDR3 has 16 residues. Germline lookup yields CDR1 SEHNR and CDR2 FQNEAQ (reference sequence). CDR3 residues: CASSFGTAATNEKLFF. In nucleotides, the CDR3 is TGTGCCAGCAGCTTCGGCACAGCAGCAACTAATGAAAAACTGTTTTTT.

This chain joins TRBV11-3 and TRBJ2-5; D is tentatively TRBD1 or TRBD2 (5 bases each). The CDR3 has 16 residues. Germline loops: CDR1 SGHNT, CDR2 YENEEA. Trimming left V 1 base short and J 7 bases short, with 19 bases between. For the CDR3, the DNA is TGTGCCAGCAGCTTAGTATCGGGGCAGGGTAAAGGGACCCAGTACTTC. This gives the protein CASSLVSGQGKGTQYF.

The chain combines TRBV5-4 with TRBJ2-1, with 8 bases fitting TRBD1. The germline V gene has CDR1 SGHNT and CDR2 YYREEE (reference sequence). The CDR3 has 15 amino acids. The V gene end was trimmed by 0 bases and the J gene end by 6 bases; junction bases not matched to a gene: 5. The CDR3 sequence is CASSLGTGRFNEQFF. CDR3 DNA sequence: TGTGCCAGCAGCTTGGGGACAGGGAGGTTCAATGAGCAGTTCTTC.

The CDR3 coding sequence is TGTGCCACTGGAGGCTACGAGCAGTACTTC. Translating gives CATGGYEQYF. The chain recombines TRBV6-2 or TRBV6-3 with TRBJ2-7; a weak D match, TRBD2 (5 bases). Germline V gene data show CDR1 as MNHEY and CDR2 as SVGEGT. The CDR3 contains 10 residues. V lost 10 bases and J 3 bases, leaving 7 bases between the germline ends.

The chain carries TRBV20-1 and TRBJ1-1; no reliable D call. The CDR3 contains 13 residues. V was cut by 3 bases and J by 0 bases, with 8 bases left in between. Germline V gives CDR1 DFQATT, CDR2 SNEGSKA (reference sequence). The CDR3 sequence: CSASFPLNTEAFF. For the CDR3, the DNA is TGCAGTGCTAGTTTCCCGTTGAACACTGAAGCTTTCTTT.

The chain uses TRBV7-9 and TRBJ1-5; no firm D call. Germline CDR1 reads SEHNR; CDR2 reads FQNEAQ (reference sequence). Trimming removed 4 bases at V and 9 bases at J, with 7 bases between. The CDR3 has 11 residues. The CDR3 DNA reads TGTGCCAGCAGCTCACTAGGGCCCCAGCATTTT. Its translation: CASSSLGPQHF.

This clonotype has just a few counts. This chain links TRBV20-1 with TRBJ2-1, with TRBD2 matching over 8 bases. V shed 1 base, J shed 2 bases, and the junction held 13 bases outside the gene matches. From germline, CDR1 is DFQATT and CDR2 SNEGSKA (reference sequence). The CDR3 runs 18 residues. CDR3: CSARAVLAGRATYNEQFF. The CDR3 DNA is TGCAGTGCTAGAGCGGTGCTAGCGGGTCGGGCGACCTACAATGAGCAGTTCTTC.

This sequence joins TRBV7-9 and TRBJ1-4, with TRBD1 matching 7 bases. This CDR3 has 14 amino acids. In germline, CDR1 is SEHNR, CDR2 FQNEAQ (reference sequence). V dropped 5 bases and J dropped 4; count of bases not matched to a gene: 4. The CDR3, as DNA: TGTGCCAGCAGCCCGGACAGGAGTAATGAAAAACTGTTTTTT. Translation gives CASSPDRSNEKLFF.

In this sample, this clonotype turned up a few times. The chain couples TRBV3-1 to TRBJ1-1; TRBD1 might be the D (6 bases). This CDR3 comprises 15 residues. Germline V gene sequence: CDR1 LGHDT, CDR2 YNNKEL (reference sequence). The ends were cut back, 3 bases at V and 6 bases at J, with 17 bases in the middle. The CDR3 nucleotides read TGTGCCAGCAGCCATGAAACGGGCGGGACACCTGAAGCTTTCTTT. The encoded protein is CASSHETGGTPEAFF.